A single sample is the source of the 19 T cell receptor beta chains below, sequenced in a study of T-cell memory formation after mild COVID-19. TCRdb reprocessed the 5' RACE reads with MiXCR, giving one entry per CDR3 protein. The table has over 10,000 distinct CDR3 sequences, 9.5% to 15% seen once. Sequencing was performed on PBMCs or a T cell subset sorted from them (not recorded which). These receptors all come from an adult woman who had mild COVID-19 (a few samples of this study predate the infection). Cell type and time point are not known.

This clonotype was seen repeatedly, ten times or more. The gene calls are TRBV6-2 or TRBV6-3 and TRBJ2-1, with TRBD2 matching over 7 bases. The trim removed 6 bases at V and 5 bases at J, leaving 10 bases unmatched. Germline values: CDR1 MNHEY, CDR2 SVGEGT. The CDR3 has 15 residues. The DNA of the CDR3 is TGTGCCAGCAGCCACGGGGGGATTCAGGACAATGAGCAGTTCTTC. Its translation: CASSHGGIQDNEQFF.

Many counts were recorded for this clonotype. V is TRBV7-6 and J is TRBJ1-1; the D is unclear. Deletions cut 1 base from V and 4 bases from J, with 16 bases between. The length of the CDR3 is 16 residues. Germline values: CDR1 SGHVS, CDR2 FNYEAQ. The CDR3 coding sequence is TGTGCCAGCAGCTTAGGGAATCGGGGATCGGTCACTGAAGCTTTCTTT. Protein: CASSLGNRGSVTEAFF.

This clonotype has a count of ten or more. This chain uses TRBV10-3 with TRBJ2-3; TRBD2 matches at 14 bases. The CDR3 spans 15 residues. CDR1 and CDR2 (germline): ENHRY, SYGVKD. The V and J ends lost 10 bases and 13 bases, in that order; junction bases with no gene match: 16. The CDR3 sequence: CATLEPGLAGEFKYF. CDR3 DNA: TGTGCCACCCTGGAGCCGGGACTAGCGGGAGAATTTAAGTATTTT.

This clonotype came up many times. The chain has TRBV2 and TRBJ2-7; D gene uncertain. CDR3 length equals 13 residues. CDR1 is SNHLY, CDR2 FYNNEI, per germline. Trimming removed 5 bases from V and 2 bases from J, with 10 bases in between. CDR3 coding DNA: TGTGCCAGCAGTAGAGAGCCCACCTACGAGCAGTACTTC. Residues: CASSREPTYEQYF. The full variable domain, with the rest looked up from reference TRBV2 and TRBJ2-7, is EPEVTQTPSHQVTQMGQEVILRCVPISNHLYFYWYRQILGQKVEFLVSFYNNEISEKSEIFDDQFSVERPDGSNFTLKIRSTKLEDSAMYFCASSREPTYEQYFGPGTRLTVT.

Ten or more counts support this clonotype. The chain has TRBV7-6 and TRBJ2-7, with TRBD2 as a possible D gene (6 bases). Germline V gene sequence: CDR1 SGHVS, CDR2 FNYEAQ. Trimming shortened V by 2 bases and J by 0 bases, and 14 bases separated the two germline ends. This CDR3 is built from 16 residues. The CDR3 sequence is CASSLITRDSSYEQYF. The DNA for the CDR3 is TGTGCCAGCAGCTTAATAACCCGGGACTCCTCCTACGAGCAGTACTTC.

This clonotype has just a few counts. The chain links TRBV5-4 to TRBJ1-2; 9 nucleotides line up with TRBD1. With 4 bases clipped from V and 4 bases from J, the junction kept 5 bases outside the gene matches. CDR1 is SGHNT and CDR2 is YYREEE in the germline V gene (reference sequence). This CDR3 has 14 residues. The CDR3 spells CASSMDRGGYGYTF. DNA of the CDR3: TGTGCCAGCAGCATGGACAGGGGTGGCTATGGCTACACCTTC. Filled out from reference TRBV5-4 and TRBJ1-2, the complete variable domain reads ETGVTQSPTHLIKTRGQQVTLRCSSQSGHNTVSWYQQALGQGPQFIFQYYREEENGRGNFPPRFSGLQFPNYSSELNVNALELDDSALYLCASSMDRGGYGYTFGSGTRLTVV.

This clonotype came up many times. V usage is TRBV12-3 or TRBV12-4 and J usage is TRBJ2-7; D call uncertain. Trimming removed 4 bases from V and 1 base from J, with 11 bases in between. The length of the CDR3 is 14 residues. CDR3: CASSSTDGSYEQYF. CDR3 DNA: TGTGCCAGCAGTTCCACGGACGGTTCCTACGAGCAGTACTTC.

This sequence joins TRBV2 and TRBJ2-2; D unclear. The V end was cut by 9 bases, the J end by 3 bases, with 5 bases between. The CDR3 consists of 11 residues. Per the germline V gene, CDR1 is SNHLY and CDR2 is FYNNEI. CDR3 loop: CARGYTGELFF. The CDR3 region has the DNA TGTGCCAGAGGTTACACCGGGGAGCTGTTTTTT.

This clonotype is termed medium-sized (0.01 to 0.1%). This sequence joins TRBV30 and TRBJ2-7; the match to TRBD2 covers 7 bases. The CDR3 runs 14 residues. With V trimmed by 6 bases and J by 2 bases, 10 bases remained unmatched. Germline loops: CDR1 GTSNPN, CDR2 SVGIG (reference sequence). CDR3 DNA: TGTGCCTGCCTAGGGAGGGGCCGAACCTACGAGCAGTACTTC. Amino acid sequence: CACLGRGRTYEQYF.

This clonotype was seen repeatedly, ten times or more. V gene TRBV4-3 combines with J gene TRBJ2-1; the D gene is possibly TRBD1 (6 bases). This CDR3 region has 11 residues. The germline V gene encodes CDR1 LGHNA and CDR2 YSLEER. V was trimmed by 6 bases and J by 9 bases, leaving 9 bases between them. The DNA for the CDR3 is TGCGCCAGCAGTGAGGGGGTTGAGCAGTTCTTC. As protein: CASSEGVEQFF.

This clonotype occurred many times. The chain recombines TRBV9 with TRBJ2-1; possible D gene TRBD2, 6 bases. This CDR3 comprises 14 residues. Germline assignment: CDR1 SGDLS and CDR2 YYNGEE. V was shortened by 3 bases and J by 6 bases, with 13 bases between the two germline ends. CDR3 protein: CASSERGGSNEQFF. The CDR3 DNA follows: TGTGCCAGCAGCGAGCGTGGAGGGAGCAATGAGCAGTTCTTC. Variable domain in full (rest from reference TRBV9 and TRBJ2-1): DSGVTQTPKHLITATGQRVTLRCSPRSGDLSVYWYQQSLDQGLQFLIQYYNGEERAKGNILERFSAQQFPDLHSELNLSSLELGDSALYFCASSERGGSNEQFFGPGTRLTVL.

The gene calls are TRBV5-6 and TRBJ2-7; 10 nucleotides line up with TRBD1. The CDR3 spans 14 residues. From germline, CDR1 is SGHDT and CDR2 YYEEEE. V lost 1 base, J lost 5 bases, and 3 bases stayed unmatched. The CDR3 nucleotides read TGTGCCAGCAGCTTGACGGGACAGGGGAACGAGCAGTACTTC. This sequence encodes CASSLTGQGNEQYF.

This chain links TRBV5-4 with TRBJ2-3, with 8 bases aligning to TRBD1. This CDR3 comprises 14 residues. Germline CDR1 reads SGHNT; CDR2 reads YYREEE (reference sequence). The trim removed 5 bases at V and 5 bases at J, leaving 7 bases unmatched. CDR3 DNA: TGTGCCAGCAGTGATCGACAGGGGCGAGATACGCAGTATTTT. Residues: CASSDRQGRDTQYF.

There are many counts of this clonotype. This rearrangement joins TRBV12-3 or TRBV12-4 to TRBJ2-3; D gene uncertain. The CDR3 extends over 15 amino acids. V gave up 3 bases and J gave up 2 bases, with 12 bases separating them. DNA for the CDR3: TGTGCCAGCAGTTTGGCGGTTCCCCTCACAGATACGCAGTATTTT. Encoded protein: CASSLAVPLTDTQYF.

This clonotype was seen many times. The rearrangement uses TRBV7-3 and TRBJ2-1; TRBD2 aligns across 7 bases. The germline V gene has CDR1 SGHTA and CDR2 FQGTGA. This CDR3 spans 17 amino acids. With V trimmed by 5 bases and J by 1 base, 11 bases remained unmatched. For the CDR3, the DNA is TGTGCCAGCAGCGCCTATGGGGGGGTGCCTTCCTACAATGAGCAGTTCTTC. This gives the protein CASSAYGGVPSYNEQFF.

This clonotype has at least ten counts. The chain recombines TRBV11-3 with TRBJ1-1; perhaps TRBD1 as D (5 bases). Trimming left V 9 bases short and J 2 bases short, with 19 bases between. The CDR3 sequence is 15 residues long. Germline CDR1 and CDR2: SGHNT and YENEEA. The CDR3 DNA reads as TGTGCCAGTCTAGATGGGGGTGATACTAACACTGAAGCTTTCTTT. Its protein product is CASLDGGDTNTEAFF.

The V and J genes are TRBV27 and TRBJ2-7; D is perhaps TRBD1 or TRBD2 (5 bases each). The CDR3 extends over 14 amino acids. Germline lookup yields CDR1 MNHEY and CDR2 SMNVEV (reference sequence). Trimming took off 4 bases at V and 4 bases at J, with 14 bases between the two ends. CDR3 coding DNA: TGTGCCAGCAGTTCTCCGGGACCCCCGTACGAGCAGTACTTC. Its protein product is CASSSPGPPYEQYF.

This clonotype was detected many times. The J gene is TRBJ2-7, the V gene TRBV27, with D tentatively TRBD1 (6 bases). The ends were cut back, 6 bases at V and 4 bases at J, with 16 bases in the middle. The CDR3 spans 14 residues. Germline V CDR1 and CDR2: MNHEY, SMNVEV (reference sequence). The CDR3 DNA sequence: TGTGCCAGCAGGGTGACAGGCGATATGTACGAGCAGTACTTC. It translates to CASRVTGDMYEQYF.

In this sample, this clonotype turned up many times. This chain joins TRBV28 and TRBJ2-2; 14 positions agree with TRBD2. This CDR3 has 21 residues. The junction had 12 bases not matched to a gene; V was cut back by 3 bases and J by 0 bases. Germline CDR1 and CDR2: MDHEN and SYDVKM. CDR3 DNA sequence: TGTGCCAGCAGTTTGGCTGGAAGACTAGCGGGAGGGCCCACGAACACCGGGGAGCTGTTTTTT. This encodes CASSLAGRLAGGPTNTGELFF.